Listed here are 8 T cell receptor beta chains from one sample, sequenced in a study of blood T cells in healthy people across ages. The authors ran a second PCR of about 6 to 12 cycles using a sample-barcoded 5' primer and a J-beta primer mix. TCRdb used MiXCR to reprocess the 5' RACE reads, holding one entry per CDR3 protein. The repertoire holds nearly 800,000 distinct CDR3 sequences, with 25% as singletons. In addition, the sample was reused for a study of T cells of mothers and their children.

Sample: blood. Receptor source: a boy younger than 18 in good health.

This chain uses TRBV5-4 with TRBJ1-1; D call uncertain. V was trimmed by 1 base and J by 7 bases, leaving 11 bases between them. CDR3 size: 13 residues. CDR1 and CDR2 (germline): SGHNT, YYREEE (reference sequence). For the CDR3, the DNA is TGTGCCAGCAGCTTGCTACCCCAGGTTGAAGCTTTCTTT. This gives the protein CASSLLPQVEAFF.

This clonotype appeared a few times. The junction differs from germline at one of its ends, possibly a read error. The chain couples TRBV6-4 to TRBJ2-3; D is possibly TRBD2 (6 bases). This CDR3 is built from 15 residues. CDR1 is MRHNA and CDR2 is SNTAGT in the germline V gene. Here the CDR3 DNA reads TGCGCCAGCAGCCCCACAGCGGGCAGCACAGATACGCAGTATTTT. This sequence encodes CASSPTAGSTDTQYF.

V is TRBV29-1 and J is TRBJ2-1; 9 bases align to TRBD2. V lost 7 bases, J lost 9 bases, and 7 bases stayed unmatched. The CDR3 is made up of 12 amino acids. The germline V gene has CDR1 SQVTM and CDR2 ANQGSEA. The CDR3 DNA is TGCAGCGCAATAGCGGGAGAGCTTGAGCAGTTCTTC. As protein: CSAIAGELEQFF.

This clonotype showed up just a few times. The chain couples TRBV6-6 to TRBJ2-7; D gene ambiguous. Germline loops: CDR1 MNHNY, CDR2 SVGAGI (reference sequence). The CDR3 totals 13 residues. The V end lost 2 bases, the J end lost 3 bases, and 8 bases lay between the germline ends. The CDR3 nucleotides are TGTGCCAGCAGTTACCCTGAAAGCTACGAGCAGTACTTC. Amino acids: CASSYPESYEQYF.

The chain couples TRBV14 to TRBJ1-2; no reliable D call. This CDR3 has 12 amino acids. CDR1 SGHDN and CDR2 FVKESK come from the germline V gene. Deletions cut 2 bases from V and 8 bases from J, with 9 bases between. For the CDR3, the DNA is TGTGCCAGCAGCCAAACCGGGAGAGGCTACACCTTC. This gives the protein CASSQTGRGYTF.

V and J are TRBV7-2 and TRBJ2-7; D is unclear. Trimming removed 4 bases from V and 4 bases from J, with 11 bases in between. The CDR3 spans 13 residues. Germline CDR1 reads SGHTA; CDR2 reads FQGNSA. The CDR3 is CASSWRRRYEQYF. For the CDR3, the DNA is TGTGCCAGCAGCTGGCGGCGGCGTTACGAGCAGTACTTC.

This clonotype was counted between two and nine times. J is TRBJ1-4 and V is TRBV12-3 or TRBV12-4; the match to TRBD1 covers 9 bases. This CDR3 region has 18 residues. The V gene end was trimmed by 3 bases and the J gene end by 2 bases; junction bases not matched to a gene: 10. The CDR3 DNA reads TGTGCCAGCAGTTTTGGGGGACAGGGAGGAAGGACTAATGAAAAACTGTTTTTT. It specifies CASSFGGQGGRTNEKLFF.

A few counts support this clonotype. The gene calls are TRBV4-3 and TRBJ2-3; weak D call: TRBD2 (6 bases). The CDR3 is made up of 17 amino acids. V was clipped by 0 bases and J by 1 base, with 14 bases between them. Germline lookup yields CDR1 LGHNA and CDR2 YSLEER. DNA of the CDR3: TGCGCCAGCAGCCAAGATAGCGCGCCGGGAGGCACAGATACGCAGTATTTT. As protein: CASSQDSAPGGTDTQYF.